This entry is about one T cell receptor beta chain. These data belong to a study of neoadjuvant nivolumab and ipilimumab in lung cancer. V was shortened by 10 bases and J by 0 bases, with 23 bases between the two germline ends. Germline loops: CDR1 MNHEY, CDR2 SMNVEV (reference sequence). CDR3 length: 17 amino acids. Data came from immunoSEQ multiplex PCR; TCRdb stores just in-frame clones and leaves some out. The table has 5,000 to 5,500 clones, around 91% seen once. The sample in question was blood, obtained after neoadjuvant nivolumab, alone or with ipilimumab, at or shortly before surgery. The rearrangement joins TRBV27 to TRBJ2-3; D is possibly TRBD2 (5 bases). The sequence came from an adult with non-small cell lung cancer. Some clones in this sample may be carry-over from other donors' samples. CDR3 sequence (DNA): TGTGCCACCCTAAGGTTATCGCTCGGGAATAGCACAGATACGCAGTATTTT. As protein: CATLRLSLGNSTDTQYF.